This TCR beta chain was identified during a study of shared clonotypes between healthy human individuals. The study, taken as a whole, reports: Naive subsets, compared against memory subsets, generally had larger estimated richness values.

A note on this clone: Its antigen is as yet unknown.

Positive CCR7 selection of CD45RO-negative cells yielded the naive CD8 cells, and terminally differentiated effector memory CD45RA+ cells were excluded. The junction had 5 bases not matched to a gene; V was cut back by 8 bases and J by 3 bases. This CDR3 is 14 amino acids long. Germline-derived CDR1 and CDR2 are MNHEY and SVGAGI. The assay was immunoSEQ multiplex PCR, and TCRdb's table has in-frame clones only and misses some. The repertoire holds more than 500,000 clones, with 85% to 95% as singletons. The receptor comes from a woman in her twenties or thirties in good health. The gene calls are TRBV6-5 and TRBJ2-1; 9 bases line up with TRBD1. The sample consisted of naive CD8+ T cells sorted from blood. CDR3 DNA: TGTGCCAGCCAAAACAGGGGGCTCTACAATGAGCAGTTCTTC. It yields the protein CASQNRGLYNEQFF.